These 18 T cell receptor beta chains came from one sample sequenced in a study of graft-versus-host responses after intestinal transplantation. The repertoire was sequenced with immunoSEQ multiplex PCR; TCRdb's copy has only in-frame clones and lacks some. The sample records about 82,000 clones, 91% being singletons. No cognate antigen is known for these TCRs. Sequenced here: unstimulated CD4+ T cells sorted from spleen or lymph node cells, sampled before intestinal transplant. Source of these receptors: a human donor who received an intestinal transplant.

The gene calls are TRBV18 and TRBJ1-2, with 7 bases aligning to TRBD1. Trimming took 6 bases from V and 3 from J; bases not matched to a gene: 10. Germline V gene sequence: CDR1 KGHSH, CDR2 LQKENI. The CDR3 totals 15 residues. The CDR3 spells CASSARQGIDYGYTF. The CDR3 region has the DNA TGTGCCAGCTCGGCCCGACAGGGCATCGACTATGGCTACACCTTC.

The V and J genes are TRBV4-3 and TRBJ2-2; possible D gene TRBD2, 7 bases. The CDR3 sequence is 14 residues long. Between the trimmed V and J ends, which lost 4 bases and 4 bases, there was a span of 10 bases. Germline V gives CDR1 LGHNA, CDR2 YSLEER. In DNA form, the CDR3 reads TGCGCCAGCAGCCGAGGGGGGGTCACCGGGGAGCTGTTTTTT. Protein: CASSRGGVTGELFF.

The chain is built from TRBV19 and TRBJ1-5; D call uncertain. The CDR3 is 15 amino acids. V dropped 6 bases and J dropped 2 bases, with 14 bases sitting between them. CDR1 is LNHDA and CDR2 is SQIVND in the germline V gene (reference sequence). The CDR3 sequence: CASRTYLAGNQPQHF. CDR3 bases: TGTGCCAGTAGAACGTATCTTGCAGGCAATCAGCCCCAGCATTTT.

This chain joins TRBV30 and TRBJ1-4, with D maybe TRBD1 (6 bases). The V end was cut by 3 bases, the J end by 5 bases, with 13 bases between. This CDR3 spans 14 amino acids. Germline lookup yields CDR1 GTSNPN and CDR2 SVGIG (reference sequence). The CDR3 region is CAWRRQVPNEKLFF. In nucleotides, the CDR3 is TGTGCCTGGAGGAGACAGGTGCCCAATGAAAAACTGTTTTTT.

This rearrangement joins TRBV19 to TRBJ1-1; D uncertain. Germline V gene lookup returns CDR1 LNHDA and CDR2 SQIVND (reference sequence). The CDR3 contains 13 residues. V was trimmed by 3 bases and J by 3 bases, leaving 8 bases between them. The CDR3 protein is CASSMPGYTEAFF. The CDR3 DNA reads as TGTGCCAGTAGTATGCCGGGGTACACTGAAGCTTTCTTT.

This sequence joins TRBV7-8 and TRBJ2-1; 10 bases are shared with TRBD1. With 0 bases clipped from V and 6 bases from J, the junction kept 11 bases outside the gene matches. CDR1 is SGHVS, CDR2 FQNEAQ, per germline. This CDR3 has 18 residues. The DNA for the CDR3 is TGTGCCAGCAGCTTAGCGGGGATTTGGGACAGGGGACCCAATGAGCAGTTCTTC. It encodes CASSLAGIWDRGPNEQFF.

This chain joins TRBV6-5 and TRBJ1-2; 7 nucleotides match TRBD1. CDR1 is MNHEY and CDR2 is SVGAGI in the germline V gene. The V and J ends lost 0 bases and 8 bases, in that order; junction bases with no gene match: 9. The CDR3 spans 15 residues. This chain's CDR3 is CASSYSQRGGGGYTF. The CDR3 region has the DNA TGTGCCAGCAGTTACTCCCAGAGAGGGGGCGGGGGCTACACCTTC.

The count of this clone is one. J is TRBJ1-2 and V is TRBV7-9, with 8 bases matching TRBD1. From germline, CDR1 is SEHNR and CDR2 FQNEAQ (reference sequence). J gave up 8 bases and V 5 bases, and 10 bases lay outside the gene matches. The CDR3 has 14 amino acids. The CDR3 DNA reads TGTGCCAGCAGCCAAAGTCAGGGGGCCTGGGGCTACACCTTC. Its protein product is CASSQSQGAWGYTF.

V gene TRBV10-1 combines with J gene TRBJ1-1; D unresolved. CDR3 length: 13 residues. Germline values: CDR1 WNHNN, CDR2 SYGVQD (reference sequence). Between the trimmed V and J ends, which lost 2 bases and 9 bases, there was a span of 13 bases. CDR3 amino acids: CASSEILGVQAFF. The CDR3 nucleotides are TGCGCCAGCAGTGAGATTCTCGGGGTCCAAGCTTTCTTT.

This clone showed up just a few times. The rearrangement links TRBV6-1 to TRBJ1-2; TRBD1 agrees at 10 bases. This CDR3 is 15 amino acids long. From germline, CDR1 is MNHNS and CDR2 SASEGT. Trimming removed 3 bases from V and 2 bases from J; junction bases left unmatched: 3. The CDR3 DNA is TGTGCCAGCAGTGAGGGACAGGGGAAAAACTATGGCTACACCTTC. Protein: CASSEGQGKNYGYTF.

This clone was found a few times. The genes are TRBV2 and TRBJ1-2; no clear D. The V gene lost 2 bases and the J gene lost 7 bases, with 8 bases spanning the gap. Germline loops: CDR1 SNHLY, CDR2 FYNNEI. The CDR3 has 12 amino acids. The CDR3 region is CASSELGSGYTF. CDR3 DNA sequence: TGTGCCAGCAGTGAATTGGGGAGTGGCTACACCTTC.

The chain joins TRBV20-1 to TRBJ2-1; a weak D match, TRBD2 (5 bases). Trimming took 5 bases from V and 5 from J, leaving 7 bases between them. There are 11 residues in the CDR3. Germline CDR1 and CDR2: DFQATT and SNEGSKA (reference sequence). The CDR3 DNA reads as TGCAGTGCTCGGGAAAACAATGAGCAGTTCTTC. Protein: CSARENNEQFF.

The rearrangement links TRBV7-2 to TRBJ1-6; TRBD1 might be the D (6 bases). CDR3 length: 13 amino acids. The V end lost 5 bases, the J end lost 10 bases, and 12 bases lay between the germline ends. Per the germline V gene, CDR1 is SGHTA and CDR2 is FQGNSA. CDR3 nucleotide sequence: TGTGCCAGCAGCAACGGGACATACTCACCCCTCCACTTT. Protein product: CASSNGTYSPLHF.

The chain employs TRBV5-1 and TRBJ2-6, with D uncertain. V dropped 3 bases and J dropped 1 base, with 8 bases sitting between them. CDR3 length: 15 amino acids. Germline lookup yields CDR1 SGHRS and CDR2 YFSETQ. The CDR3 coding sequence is TGCGCCAGCAGCTACGACTTATCTGGGGCCAACGTCCTGACTTTC. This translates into CASSYDLSGANVLTF. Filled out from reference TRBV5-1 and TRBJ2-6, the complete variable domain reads KAGVTQTPRYLIKTRGQQVTLSCSPISGHRSVSWYQQTPGQGLQFLFEYFSETQRNKGNFPGRFSGRQFSNSRSEMNVSTLELGDSALYLCASSYDLSGANVLTFGAGSRLTVL.

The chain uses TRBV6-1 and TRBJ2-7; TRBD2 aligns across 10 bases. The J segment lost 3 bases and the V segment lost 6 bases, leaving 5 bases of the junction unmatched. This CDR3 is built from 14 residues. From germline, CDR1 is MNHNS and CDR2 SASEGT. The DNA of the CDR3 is TGTGCCAGCAGAGGGACTAGCGTCGACTACGAGCAGTACTTC. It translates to CASRGTSVDYEQYF.

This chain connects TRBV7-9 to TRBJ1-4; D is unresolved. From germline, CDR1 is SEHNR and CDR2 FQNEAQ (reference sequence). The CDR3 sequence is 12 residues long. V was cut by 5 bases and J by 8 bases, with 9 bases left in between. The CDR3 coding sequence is TGTGCCAGCAGCCCCAGTTCAGAAAAACTGTTTTTT. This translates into CASSPSSEKLFF.

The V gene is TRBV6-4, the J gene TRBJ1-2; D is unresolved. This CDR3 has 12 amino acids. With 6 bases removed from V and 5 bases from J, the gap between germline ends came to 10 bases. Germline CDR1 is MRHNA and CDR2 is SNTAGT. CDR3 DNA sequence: TGTGCCAGCAGCGGGGAGGGATATGGCTACACCTTC. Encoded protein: CASSGEGYGYTF.

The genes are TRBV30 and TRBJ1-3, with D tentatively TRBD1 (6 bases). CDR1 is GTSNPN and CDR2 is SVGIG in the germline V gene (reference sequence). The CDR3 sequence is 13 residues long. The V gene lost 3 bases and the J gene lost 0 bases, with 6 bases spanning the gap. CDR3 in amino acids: CAWRTGSGNTIYF. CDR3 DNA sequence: TGTGCCTGGAGGACAGGCTCTGGAAACACCATATATTTT.